This is a list of T cell receptor delta chains from one sample in a study of gammadelta T cells in human blood. TCRdb reran clone calling via CATT on the RT-PCR reads. The sample has some 360 delta-chain clones; approximately 30% are singletons. Sequenced material: non-Vgamma9Vdelta2 gamma-delta T cells from infant blood. The receptor set was obtained from a human donor. CDR3s include the opening cysteine and the closing phenylalanine or tryptophan. The D gene is left open where the match is weak. Size is stated for part of the rows, as once, few or many counts, or as a class when the clone is expanded.

j_gene	v_gene	abundance	d_gene	CDR3nt	CDR3aa
TRDJ1	TRDV1	few	-	TGTGCTCTTGGGGAATCAACCTTAGCCACTGATAAACTCATCTTT	CALGESTLATDKLIF
TRDJ3	TRDV2	-	TRDD3	TGTGCCTGTGACACCGAAGTCCCTAACTGGGGGACCTCTAGCTCCTGGGACACCCGACAGATGTTTTTC	CACDTEVPNWGTSSSWDTRQMFF
TRDJ3	TRDV1	large	TRDD3	TGTGCTCTTGGGGAACGGGGTTACTGGGGGATACTATACTGGGACACCCGACAGATGTTTTTC	CALGERGYWGILYWDTRQMFF
TRDJ1	TRDV1	hyperexpanded	TRDD3	TGTGCTCTTGGGGAACTTCTTCCGTTACTGGGGGATTGTACCGATAAACTCATCTTT	CALGELLPLLGDCTDKLIF
TRDJ1	TRDV1	large	TRDD3	TGTGCTCTTGGGGAAAGGTTTTACTGGGGGATAGTTGGCTACACCGATAAACTCATCTTT	CALGERFYWGIVGYTDKLIF
TRDJ1	TRDV1	-	TRDD3	TGTGCTCTTGGGGAACTGGGGTTCCTATGCTTGGGGGATTGTACCGATAAACTCATCTTT	CALGELGFLCLGDCTDKLIF
TRDJ1	TRDV1	large	-	TGTGCTCTTGGGGGAATATGCCTTCCTACTTGGGGCTGGGGGATAAAGGGCACCGATAAACTCATCTTT	CALGGICLPTWGWGIKGTDKLIF
TRDJ1	TRDV1	large	-	TGTGCTCTTGGGGAATCTTCCTCCCCACACACCGATAAACTCATCTTT	CALGESSSPHTDKLIF
TRDJ1	TRDV1	large	-	TGTGCTCTTGGGGAACTGGGGTTCCTATGCTTGGGGGAGACCGATAAACTCATCTTT	CALGELGFLCLGETDKLIF
TRDJ1	TRDV1	large	TRDD3	TGTGCTCTTGGGGAACCATCCTCCATCACTGGGGCAGGAATACTCATCTTT	CALGEPSSITGAGILIF
TRDJ3	TRDV2	-	-	TGTGCCTGTGACACCGGATACTCCTGGGACACCCGACAGATGTTTTTC	CACDTGYSWDTRQMFF
TRDJ1	TRDV1	large	TRDD2	TGTGCTCTTGGGGCCTTCCTATCGATTTGGGGAGAGAAACTCATCTTT	CALGAFLSIWGEKLIF
TRDJ2	TRDV1	few	TRDD3	TGTGCTCTTGGGGAAGTGGGCTGGTGGGGACCCATACTGGGGGATGCCCCTTTGACAGCACAACTCTTCTTT	CALGEVGWWGPILGDAPLTAQLFF
TRDJ1	TRDV1	large	-	TGTGCTCTTGGGGACGCCGTACGTGGCACCGATAAACTCATCTTT	CALGDAVRGTDKLIF
TRDJ1	TRDV1	large	TRDD3	TGTGCTCTTGGGGAACTGCTCCACTGGGGGTCTTACACCGATAAACTCATCTTT	CALGELLHWGSYTDKLIF
TRDJ4	TRDV1	-	TRDD3	TGTGCTCTTGGGGGAGGCAACTGGGGGATTTTAGTTTTTACCGCCAGACCACTGATCTTT	CALGGGNWGILVFTARPLIF
TRDJ1	TRDV1	large	TRDD3	TGTGCTCTTGGGGAACCACCAATACCACCTTCCAGTACTGGGGGAGAGTACACCGATAAACTCATCTTT	CALGEPPIPPSSTGGEYTDKLIF
TRDJ1	TRDV2	hyperexpanded	TRDD3	TGTGCCTGTGACACCGGCTACTGGGGGAACACCGATAAACTCATCTTT	CACDTGYWGNTDKLIF